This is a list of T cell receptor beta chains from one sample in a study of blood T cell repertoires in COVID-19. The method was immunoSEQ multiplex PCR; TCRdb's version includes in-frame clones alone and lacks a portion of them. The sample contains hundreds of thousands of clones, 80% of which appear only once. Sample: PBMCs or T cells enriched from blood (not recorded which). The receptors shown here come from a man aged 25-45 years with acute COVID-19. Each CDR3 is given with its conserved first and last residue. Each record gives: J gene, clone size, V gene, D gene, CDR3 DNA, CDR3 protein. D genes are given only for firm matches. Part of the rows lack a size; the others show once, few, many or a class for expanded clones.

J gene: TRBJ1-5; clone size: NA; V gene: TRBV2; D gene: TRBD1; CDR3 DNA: TGTGCCGCCGGGACAGAAATCAATCAGCCCCAGCATTTT; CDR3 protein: CAAGTEINQPQHF
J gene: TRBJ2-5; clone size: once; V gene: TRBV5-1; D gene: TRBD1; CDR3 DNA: TGCGCCAGCAGCTCGTGGGACAGGGCGGAGACCCAGTACTTC; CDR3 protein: CASSSWDRAETQYF
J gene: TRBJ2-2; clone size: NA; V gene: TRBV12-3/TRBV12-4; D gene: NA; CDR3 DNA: TGTGCCAGCACCCCCAGATACGGGGAGCTGTTTTTT; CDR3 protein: CASTPRYGELFF
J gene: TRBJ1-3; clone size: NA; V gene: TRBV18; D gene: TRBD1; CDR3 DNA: TGTGCCAGCTCACCACCGGTGACAGGGGGAAGCTCTGGAAACACCATATATTTT; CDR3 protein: CASSPPVTGGSSGNTIYF
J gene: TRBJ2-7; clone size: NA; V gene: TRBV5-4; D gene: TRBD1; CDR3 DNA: TGTGCCAGCAGCGACACAGGGGATCCCTACGAGCAGTACTTC; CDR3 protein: CASSDTGDPYEQYF
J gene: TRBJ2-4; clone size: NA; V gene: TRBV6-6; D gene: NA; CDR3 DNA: TGTGCCAGCAGTTACTCGCGAGAGGGCGGGGACATTCAGTACTTC; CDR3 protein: CASSYSREGGDIQYF
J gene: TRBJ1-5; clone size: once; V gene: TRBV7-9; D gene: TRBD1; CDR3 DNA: TGTGCCAGCAGCTCCAGGGGACAGGATAGCAATCAGCCCCAGCATTTT; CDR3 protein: CASSSRGQDSNQPQHF
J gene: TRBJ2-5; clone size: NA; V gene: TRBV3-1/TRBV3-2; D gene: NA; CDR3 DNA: TGTGCCAGCAGCCAAGGCCCAAGGGGGAGCACGGCCCAGTACTTC; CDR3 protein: CASSQGPRGSTAQYF
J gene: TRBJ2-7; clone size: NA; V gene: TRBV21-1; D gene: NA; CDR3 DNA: TGTGCCAGCAGCAATCGTCTGTACGAGCAGTACTTC; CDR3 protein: CASSNRLYEQYF
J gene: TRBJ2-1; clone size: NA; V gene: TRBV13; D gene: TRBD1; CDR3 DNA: TGTGCCAGCAGCACCCGGGACAGGGGGCGGAATGAGCAGTTCTTC; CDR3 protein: CASSTRDRGRNEQFF
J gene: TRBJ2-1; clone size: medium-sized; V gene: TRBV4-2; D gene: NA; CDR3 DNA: TGTGCCAGCAGCCAGGCGGGGCCTGGAGATGAGCAGTTCTTC; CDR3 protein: CASSQAGPGDEQFF
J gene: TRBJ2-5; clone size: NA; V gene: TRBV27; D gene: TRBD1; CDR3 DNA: TGTGCCAGCACTCCCCCGGGACAGGGGGCTTTCGGGCAAGAGACCCAGTACTTC; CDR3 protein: CASTPPGQGAFGQETQYF
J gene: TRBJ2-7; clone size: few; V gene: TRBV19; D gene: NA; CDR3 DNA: TGTGCCAGTAGTATCAGAGGGTTTAGGTACTTC; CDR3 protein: CASSIRGFRYF
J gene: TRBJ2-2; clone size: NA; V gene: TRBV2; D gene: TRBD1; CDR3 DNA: TGTGCCAGCAGGACAACCGGGACAGGGGGTACCGGGGAGCTGTTTTTT; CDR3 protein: CASRTTGTGGTGELFF
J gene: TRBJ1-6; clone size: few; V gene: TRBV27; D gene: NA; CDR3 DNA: TGTGCCAGCAGCGGACTGGAGAGTTCACCCCTCCACTTT; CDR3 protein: CASSGLESSPLHF
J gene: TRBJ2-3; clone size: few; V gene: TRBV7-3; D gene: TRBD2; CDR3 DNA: TGTGCCAGCCGAGCGGGGGGGAGCACAGATACGCAGTATTTT; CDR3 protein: CASRAGGSTDTQYF
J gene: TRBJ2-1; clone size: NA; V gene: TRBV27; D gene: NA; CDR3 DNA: TGTGCCAGTCGGCCGTCAGGGATCCACAATGAGCAGTTCTTC; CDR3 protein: CASRPSGIHNEQFF
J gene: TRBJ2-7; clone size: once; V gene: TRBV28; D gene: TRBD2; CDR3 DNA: TGTGCCAGCAGTTCCCCCCCGGGGGGTTTCTACGAGCAGTACTTC; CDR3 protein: CASSSPPGGFYEQYF